The T cell receptor beta chain under discussion was sequenced for a study of blood T cells in healthy people across ages. With 6 bases removed from V and 6 bases from J, the gap between germline ends came to 17 bases. CDR3 length: 15 amino acids. CDR1 and CDR2 from the germline V gene are SGHTA and FQGNSA. A second about 6 to 12 cycle PCR used barcoded and J-beta primers. MiXCR, applied by TCRdb to the 5' RACE reads, yields one record per CDR3 protein. The table lists about 570,000 distinct CDR3 sequences, approximately 27% of them singletons. Study results and caveats: Because donor CMV status was unknown, expanded clonotype changes were possibly confounded. Researchers said unsorted PBMCs prevented a conclusive naive versus antigen-experienced comparison. Among long-lived donors, naive CD4+ cells were more numerous and diversity higher than in aged donors. Estimated diversity across one million T cells was deemed an underestimate.

This clonotype was seen repeatedly, ten times or more. Its specificity is not known. This sequence originates from a woman in her 70s in good health. The chain uses TRBV7-2 and TRBJ2-2; D uncertain. The sample was blood. The CDR3, as DNA: TGTGCCAGCAGGACGGGCAGAACCCAGTCCGGGGAGCTGTTTTTT. Its protein is CASRTGRTQSGELFF.